Presented here are 18 T cell receptor beta chains from one specimen sequenced in a study of blood T cell repertoires in COVID-19. Assay: immunoSEQ multiplex PCR; the TCRdb copy retains only in-frame clones and omits some. The sample has roughly 100,000 clones; 85% to 95% are singletons. The sample was peripheral blood. These receptors all come from a man in his fifties with active COVID-19.

The V gene is TRBV15, the J gene TRBJ2-1, with D uncertain. This CDR3 is built from 14 residues. The V end was cut by 0 bases, the J end by 6 bases, with 9 bases between. Germline loops: CDR1 LNHNV, CDR2 YYDKDF (reference sequence). CDR3 protein: CATSRERTGNEQFF. The DNA of the CDR3 is TGTGCCACCAGCAGAGAGAGAACCGGCAATGAGCAGTTCTTC.

This clone was seen only once. The chain carries TRBV2 and TRBJ2-7; 7 bases are a match to TRBD2. The junction had 3 bases not matched to a gene; V was cut back by 5 bases and J by 8 bases. Germline V CDR1 and CDR2: SNHLY, FYNNEI. This CDR3 is 11 amino acids long. CDR3 loop: CASSLSGKQYF. CDR3 nucleotides: TGTGCCAGCAGTCTAAGCGGGAAGCAGTACTTC.

This rearrangement joins TRBV6-5 to TRBJ1-4, with unresolved D. Deletions cut 8 bases from V and 0 bases from J, with 13 bases between. The CDR3 length is 15 residues. Germline values: CDR1 MNHEY, CDR2 SVGAGI. The CDR3 reads CASGRRSATNEKLFF. CDR3 sequence (DNA): TGTGCCAGCGGCCGGAGGAGTGCAACTAATGAAAAACTGTTTTTT.

This chain links TRBV5-6 with TRBJ2-5, with D maybe TRBD2 (6 bases). The V gene's germline CDR1 is SGHDT and CDR2 YYEEEE. Trimming left V 4 bases short and J 6 bases short, with 22 bases between. The CDR3 runs to 16 residues. CDR3 protein: CASSPAGGTSKKTQYF. The CDR3 DNA is TGTGCCAGCAGCCCGGCCGGAGGGACCTCGAAAAAGACCCAGTACTTC.

Only one count was recorded for this clone. J is TRBJ2-7 and V is TRBV7-8; D might be TRBD2 (5 bases). The CDR3 has 14 residues. The V gene lost 5 bases and the J gene lost 0 bases, with 11 bases spanning the gap. Germline lookup yields CDR1 SGHVS and CDR2 FQNEAQ. CDR3 sequence (DNA): TGTGCCAGCAGCCTATGGACTGTCTCCTACGAGCAGTACTTC. Encoded protein: CASSLWTVSYEQYF.

This chain connects TRBV18 to TRBJ2-5; D is ambiguous. The ends were cut back, 2 bases at V and 3 bases at J, with 4 bases in the middle. This CDR3 is built from 12 residues. CDR1 and CDR2 from the germline V gene are KGHSH and LQKENI. CDR3 loop: CASSPVKETQYF. The CDR3 DNA is TGTGCCAGCTCACCAGTCAAAGAGACCCAGTACTTC.

The chain joins TRBV5-1 to TRBJ2-1; 12 bases line up with TRBD2. Germline assignment: CDR1 SGHRS and CDR2 YFSETQ. The J segment lost 7 bases and the V segment lost 0 bases, leaving 2 bases of the junction unmatched. The CDR3 has 15 residues. Here the CDR3 reads CASSLGLAGANEQFF. DNA for the CDR3: TGCGCCAGCAGCTTGGGACTAGCGGGAGCTAATGAGCAGTTCTTC.

CDR3 in amino acids: CASSLLSSPQVGGKLFF. CDR3 sequence (DNA): TGTGCCAGCAGTTTACTATCCTCACCACAGGTGGGGGGAAAACTGTTTTTT. The chain carries TRBV27 and TRBJ1-4; possibly TRBD1 for D (5 bases). Trimming took 2 bases from V and 10 from J, leaving 23 bases between them. This CDR3 comprises 17 residues. Per the germline V gene, CDR1 is MNHEY and CDR2 is SMNVEV (reference sequence). Using reference TRBV27 and TRBJ1-4 for the parts outside the CDR3, the full variable domain is EAQVTQNPRYLITVTGKKLTVTCSQNMNHEYMSWYRQDPGLGLRQIYYSMNVEVTDKGDVPEGYKVSRKEKRNFPLILESPSPNQTSLYFCASSLLSSPQVGGKLFFGSGTQLSVL.

This chain joins TRBV7-9 and TRBJ2-5; possibly TRBD1 for D (5 bases). Germline V CDR1 and CDR2: SEHNR, FQNEAQ (reference sequence). Trimming removed 0 bases from V and 5 bases from J, with 13 bases in between. There are 15 residues in the CDR3. CDR3 protein: CASSLAAGLGETQYF. The CDR3 nucleotides are TGTGCCAGCAGCTTAGCGGCAGGGCTGGGGGAGACCCAGTACTTC.

The chain carries TRBV10-3 and TRBJ2-1; 13 bases match TRBD2. Germline-derived CDR1 and CDR2 are ENHRY and SYGVKD. This CDR3 is 16 amino acids long. The J segment lost 9 bases and the V segment lost 0 bases, leaving 5 bases of the junction unmatched. The CDR3 sequence: CAISESGLAGQAEQFF. CDR3 DNA sequence: TGTGCCATCAGTGAGTCGGGACTAGCGGGACAGGCTGAGCAGTTCTTC.

The gene calls are TRBV19 and TRBJ1-6; possibly TRBD1 for D (6 bases). The V and J ends lost 7 bases and 6 bases respectively, with 10 bases between them. This CDR3 has 13 amino acids. In germline, CDR1 is LNHDA, CDR2 SQIVND (reference sequence). CDR3 sequence: CASTGQTNSPLHF. In DNA form, the CDR3 reads TGTGCCAGTACTGGACAGACTAATTCACCCCTCCACTTT.

This clone was detected only once. The genes are TRBV5-1 and TRBJ2-7; 12 nucleotides agree with TRBD1. Trimming cost V 4 bases and J 3 bases; bases outside gene matches: 5. CDR3 size: 15 residues. Germline-derived CDR1 and CDR2 are SGHRS and YFSETQ. DNA for the CDR3: TGCGCCAGCAGCAAGGGACAGGGGGCGTTCTACGAGCAGTACTTC. It yields the protein CASSKGQGAFYEQYF.

The chain joins TRBV6-5 to TRBJ1-6; 8 bases are shared with TRBD1. Losses at the gene ends were 6 bases for V and 7 bases for J; bases not matched to a gene: 8. This CDR3 has 15 amino acids. Germline CDR1 MNHEY, CDR2 SVGAGI. The CDR3: CASRSDRVGNSPLHF. The CDR3 nucleotides read TGTGCCAGCAGATCGGACAGGGTGGGGAATTCACCCCTCCACTTT.

The chain carries TRBV19 and TRBJ2-4; a weak D match, TRBD2 (5 bases). V lost 5 bases, J lost 8 bases, and 10 bases lay in between. The CDR3 length is 12 residues. Germline values: CDR1 LNHDA, CDR2 SQIVND (reference sequence). CDR3 amino acids: CASSGRGHIQYF. The CDR3 coding sequence is TGTGCCAGTAGTGGACGGGGTCACATTCAGTACTTC.

The chain combines TRBV19 with TRBJ1-5; 7 nucleotides line up with TRBD1. The CDR3 length is 16 residues. In germline, CDR1 is LNHDA, CDR2 SQIVND (reference sequence). The J segment lost 4 bases and the V segment lost 7 bases, leaving 13 bases of the junction unmatched. The CDR3 loop reads CASTTLPGQTNQPQHF. In nucleotides, the CDR3 is TGTGCCAGTACCACTCTACCGGGACAGACAAATCAGCCCCAGCATTTT.

The chain uses TRBV11-2 and TRBJ2-2, with TRBD2 matching over 10 bases. Germline-derived CDR1 and CDR2 are SGHAT and FQNNGV. The CDR3 consists of 15 residues. J lost 4 bases, V lost 6 bases, and 5 bases had no gene match. In nucleotides, the CDR3 is TGTGCCAGCAGTACCGGGACTAGCGTCACCGGGGAGCTGTTTTTT. Residues: CASSTGTSVTGELFF. Filled out from reference TRBV11-2 and TRBJ2-2, the complete variable domain reads EAGVAQSPRYKIIEKRQSVAFWCNPISGHATLYWYQQILGQGPKLLIQFQNNGVVDDSQLPKDRFSAERLKGVDSTLKIQPAKLEDSAVYLCASSTGTSVTGELFFGEGSRLTVL.

This chain uses TRBV18 with TRBJ2-2, with TRBD2 matching over 10 bases. The CDR3 is 16 amino acids. CDR1 is KGHSH, CDR2 LQKENI, per germline. The ends lost 4 bases at V and 6 bases at J; junction bases unmatched: 8. In DNA, the CDR3 is TGTGCCAGCTCACAATCTAGCGGGAGAACCGCCGGGGAGCTGTTTTTT. This encodes CASSQSSGRTAGELFF.

This chain uses TRBV6-5 with TRBJ1-6; D is unresolved. Trimming shortened V by 7 bases and J by 0 bases, and 10 bases separated the two germline ends. This CDR3 comprises 15 residues. Germline CDR1 is MNHEY and CDR2 is SVGAGI. The CDR3 reads CASMREGSYNSPLHF. The CDR3 coding sequence is TGTGCCAGCATGAGAGAGGGCTCCTATAATTCACCCCTCCACTTT.